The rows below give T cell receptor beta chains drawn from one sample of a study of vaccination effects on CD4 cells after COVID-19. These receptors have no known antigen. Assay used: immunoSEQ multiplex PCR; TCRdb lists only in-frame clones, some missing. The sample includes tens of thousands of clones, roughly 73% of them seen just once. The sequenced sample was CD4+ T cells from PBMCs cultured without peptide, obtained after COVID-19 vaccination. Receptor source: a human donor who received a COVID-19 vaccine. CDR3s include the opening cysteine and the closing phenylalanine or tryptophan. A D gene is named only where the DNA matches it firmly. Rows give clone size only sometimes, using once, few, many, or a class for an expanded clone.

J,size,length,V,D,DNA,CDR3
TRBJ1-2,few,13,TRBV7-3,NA,TGTGCCAGCAGCCCAGACAGGAACTATGGCTACACCTTC,CASSPDRNYGYTF
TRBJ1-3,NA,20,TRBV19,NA,TGTGCCAGTAGTCCCCAGGGAATCGGTCGCAGAACCACTTCTGGAAACACCATATATTTT,CASSPQGIGRRTTSGNTIYF
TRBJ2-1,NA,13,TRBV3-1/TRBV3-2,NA,TGTGCCAGCAGCCAACTACAGAACAATGAGCAGTTCTTC,CASSQLQNNEQFF
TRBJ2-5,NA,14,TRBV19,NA,TGTGCCAGTAGTTCAAACCAGGGATCCCAGACCCAGTACTTC,CASSSNQGSQTQYF
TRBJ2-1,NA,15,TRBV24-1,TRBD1,TGTGCCACCAGTGACCCGGGACAGGGGGGTGATGAGCAGTTCTTC,CATSDPGQGGDEQFF
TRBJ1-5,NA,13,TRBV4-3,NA,TGCGCCAGCAGCCAAGATAGTCAGCAGCCCCAGCATTTT,CASSQDSQQPQHF
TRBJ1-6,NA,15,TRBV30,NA,TGTGCCTGGAGTGACCAGGGAGGTTATAATTCACCCCTCCACTTT,CAWSDQGGYNSPLHF
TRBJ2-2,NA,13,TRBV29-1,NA,TGCAGCGCCGGAGGGGGGAACACCGGGGAGCTGTTTTTT,CSAGGGNTGELFF
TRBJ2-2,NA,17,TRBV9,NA,TGTGCCAGCAGCGCCCCGAAAAACAGGGTCGGGTCCGGGGAGCTGTTTTTT,CASSAPKNRVGSGELFF
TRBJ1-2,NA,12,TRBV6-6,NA,TGTGCCAGCACCCGCAGGGAGTATGGCTACACCTTC,CASTRREYGYTF
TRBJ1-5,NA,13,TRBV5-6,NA,TGTGCCAGCAGCTCCAGGGTGAATCAGCCCCAGCATTTT,CASSSRVNQPQHF
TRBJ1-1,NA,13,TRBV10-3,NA,TGTGCCATCAGTGACCAAGTGAACACTGAAGCTTTCTTT,CAISDQVNTEAFF
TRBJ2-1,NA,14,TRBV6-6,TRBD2,TGTGCCAGCAATAGCGGGGGGAGATACAATGAGCAGTTCTTC,CASNSGGRYNEQFF
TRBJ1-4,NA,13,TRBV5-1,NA,TGCGCCAGCAGCTTGGTAGGGAGGGAAAAACTGTTTTTT,CASSLVGREKLFF
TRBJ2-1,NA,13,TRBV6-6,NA,TGTGCCAGCAGTTACGGGGGGCGGGGTGAGCAGTTCTTC,CASSYGGRGEQFF
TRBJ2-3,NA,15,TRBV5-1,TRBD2,TGCGCCAGCACCTCTAGCGGGGGCGTCACAGATACGCAGTATTTT,CASTSSGGVTDTQYF
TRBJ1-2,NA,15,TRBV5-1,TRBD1,TGCGCCAGCAGCAACCCACAGGGGTCGGCAGATGGCTACACCTTC,CASSNPQGSADGYTF
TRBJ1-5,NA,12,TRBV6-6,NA,TGTGCCGCCTACAGGGATGGTCAGCCCCAGCATTTT,CAAYRDGQPQHF
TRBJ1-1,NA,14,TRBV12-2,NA,TGTGCAAGTCGCTCCTTGACGGCCTTCACTGAAGCTTTCTTT,CASRSLTAFTEAFF
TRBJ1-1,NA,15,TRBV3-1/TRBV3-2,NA,TGTGCCAGCAGCCCCCCCTCCGGGGCGGGAACTGAAGCTTTCTTT,CASSPPSGAGTEAFF
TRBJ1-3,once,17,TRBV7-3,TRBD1,TGTGCCAGCAGTAGACAGGGGCCTCTCGACTCTGGAAACACCATATATTTT,CASSRQGPLDSGNTIYF
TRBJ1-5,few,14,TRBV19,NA,TGTGCCAGTATCACAACAGCTGGCAATCAGCCCCAGCATTTT,CASITTAGNQPQHF
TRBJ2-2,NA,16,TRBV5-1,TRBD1,TGCGCCAGTTACCAGGGACAGGGGGCGAACACCGGGGAGCTGTTTTTT,CASYQGQGANTGELFF
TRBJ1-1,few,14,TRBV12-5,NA,TGTGCTAGTGGGGGGGACGGATCGAACACTGAAGCTTTCTTT,CASGGDGSNTEAFF
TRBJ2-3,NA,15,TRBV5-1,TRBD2,TGCGCCAGCAGCTTGGCAGGGACTAGATCAGATACGCAGTATTTT,CASSLAGTRSDTQYF
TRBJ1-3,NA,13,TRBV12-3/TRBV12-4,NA,TGTGCCATCGGGGGTGCCTCTGGAAACACCATATATTTT,CAIGGASGNTIYF
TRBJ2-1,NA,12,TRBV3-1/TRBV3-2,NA,TGTGCCAGCACCAAGAAGGGGGATGAGCAGTTCTTC,CASTKKGDEQFF
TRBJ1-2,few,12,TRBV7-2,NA,TGTGCCAGCAGCCCGGGTTACTATGGCTACACCTTC,CASSPGYYGYTF
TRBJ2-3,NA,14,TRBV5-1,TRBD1,TGCGCCAGCAGCTTCGGACAGGTCCCAGATACGCAGTATTTT,CASSFGQVPDTQYF
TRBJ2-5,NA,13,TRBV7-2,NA,TGTGCCAGCAGCATACCGTTGGGGGAGACCCAGTACTTC,CASSIPLGETQYF
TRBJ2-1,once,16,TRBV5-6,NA,TGTGCCAGCAGCTTTACACGCGCGAATCTATACAATGAGCAGTTCTTC,CASSFTRANLYNEQFF
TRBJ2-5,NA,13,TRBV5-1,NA,TGCGCCAGCAGCACCCGGGGCCAAGAGACCCAGTACTTC,CASSTRGQETQYF
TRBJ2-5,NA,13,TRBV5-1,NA,TGCGCCAGCAGCGCCAACGTTCAAGAGACCCAGTACTTC,CASSANVQETQYF
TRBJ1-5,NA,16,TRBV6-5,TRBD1,TGTGCCAGCAGTTACTCGCGGCAGGGGGGGGTTCATCCCCAGCATTTT,CASSYSRQGGVHPQHF
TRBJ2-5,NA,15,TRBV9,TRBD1,TGTGCCAGCAGCGCCCGGGACAGGGGCCAAGAGACCCAGTACTTC,CASSARDRGQETQYF
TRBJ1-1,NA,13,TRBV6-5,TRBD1,TGTGCCAGCAGGGGGACAGTCGAGACTGAAGCTTTCTTT,CASRGTVETEAFF
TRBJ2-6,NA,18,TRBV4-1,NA,TGCGCCAGCCGTACCCCGGGACGGAATAGCTCTGGGGCCAACGTCCTGACTTTC,CASRTPGRNSSGANVLTF
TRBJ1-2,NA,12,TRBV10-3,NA,TGTGCCATCAGCAAGGAAAACTATGGCTACACCTTC,CAISKENYGYTF
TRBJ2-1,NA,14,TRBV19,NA,TGTGCCAGTAGTCAATCTCCGTTCTACAATGAGCAGTTCTTC,CASSQSPFYNEQFF
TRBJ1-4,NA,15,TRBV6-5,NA,TGTGCCAGCAGTTACTCGGGGCAGTTTAATGAAAAACTGTTTTTT,CASSYSGQFNEKLFF
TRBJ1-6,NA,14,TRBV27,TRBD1,TGTGCCAGCAGTTGGGACAGACAAAATTCACCCCTCCACTTT,CASSWDRQNSPLHF
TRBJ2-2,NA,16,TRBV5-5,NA,TGTGCCAGCAGCTCCCCGGCACAGATAAACACCGGGGAGCTGTTTTTT,CASSSPAQINTGELFF
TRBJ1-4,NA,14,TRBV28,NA,TGTGCCAGCATCCGGGGGGAGGAATCGCGAAAACTGTTTTTT,CASIRGEESRKLFF
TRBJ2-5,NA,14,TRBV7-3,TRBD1,TGTGCCAGCAGCCCCATGGGGACAGAAGAGACCCAGTACTTC,CASSPMGTEETQYF
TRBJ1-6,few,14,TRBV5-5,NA,TGTGCCAGCAGCGTGGGGCCGACGAATTCACCCCTCCACTTT,CASSVGPTNSPLHF
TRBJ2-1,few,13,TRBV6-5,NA,TGTGCCAGCAGTCCCACAGGGTGGGATGAGCAGTTCTTC,CASSPTGWDEQFF
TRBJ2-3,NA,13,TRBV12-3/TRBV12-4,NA,TGTGCCAGCAGTTTATATGACACAGATACGCAGTATTTT,CASSLYDTDTQYF
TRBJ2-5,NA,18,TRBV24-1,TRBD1,TGTGCCACCAGTGGCCATACAGGGGGCGCGTTTAGCGAAGAGACCCAGTACTTC,CATSGHTGGAFSEETQYF
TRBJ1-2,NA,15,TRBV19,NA,TGTGCCAGTAGTGAGCTGAGTGTCGACCTCTATGGCTACACCTTC,CASSELSVDLYGYTF
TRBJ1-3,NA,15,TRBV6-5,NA,TGTGCCAGCAGCCGATCAGGCGACTCTGGAAACACCATATATTTT,CASSRSGDSGNTIYF
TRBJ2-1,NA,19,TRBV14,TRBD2,TGTGCCAGCAGCCATTCGCGGGGGGGCCCCAACCGGTTATTCAATGAGCAGTTCTTC,CASSHSRGGPNRLFNEQFF
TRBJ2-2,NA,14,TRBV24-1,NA,TGTGCCACCTCGGACAGATTGAACACCGGGGAGCTGTTTTTT,CATSDRLNTGELFF
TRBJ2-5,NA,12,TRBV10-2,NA,TGCGCCAGCAGGGACGGGGCAGAGACCCAGTACTTC,CASRDGAETQYF
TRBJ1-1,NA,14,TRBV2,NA,TGTGCCAGCAACTCGAGGAGAGGGAACACTGAAGCTTTCTTT,CASNSRRGNTEAFF